A single sample gave rise to the 30 T cell receptor beta chains below, sequenced in a study of vaccination and CD4 T cells after COVID-19. At the Johns Hopkins FTIC core, DNA taken from cultured CD4+ T cells was sequenced by way of the Oncomine TCR Beta short-read assay. Using the QIAamp micro DNA kit, genomic DNA was extracted from the CD4+ T cells that had been cultured. TCRdb called the PCR reads again in MiXCR, with one record for every CDR3 protein. The sample includes over 7,500 distinct CDR3 sequences, under 40% of them seen just once. Their cognate antigens are unknown. Treatment specified: roughly ten-day PBMC culture with coronavirus spike peptide pools or control peptides (ViraFEST assay). These CD4+ T cells came from an unexposed donor, sampled before the COVID-19 pandemic (2011-2018). Material: CD4+ T cells from blood, cultured in vitro. The receptors were sampled from a human donor in good health.

V is TRBV7-3 and J is TRBJ1-2, with TRBD1 identical over 7 bases. V lost 3 bases to trimming and J lost 8 bases; unmatched junction nucleotides: 6. Germline CDR1 SGHTA, CDR2 FQGTGA. The CDR3 is 13 residues long. The DNA for the CDR3 is TGTGCCAGCAGCTTCGCCGGGACAGCGGGCTACACCTTC. Its protein is CASSFAGTAGYTF. Using reference TRBV7-3 and TRBJ1-2 for the parts outside the CDR3, the full variable domain is GAGVSQTPSNKVTEKGKYVELRCDPISGHTALYWYRQSLGQGPEFLIYFQGTGAADDSGLPNDRFFAVRPEGSVSTLKIQRTERGDSAVYLCASSFAGTAGYTFGSGTRLTVV.

The rearrangement uses TRBV19 and TRBJ2-3; 9 bases map to TRBD2. Germline V lookup: CDR1 LNHDA, CDR2 SQIVND (reference sequence). Trimming at V came to 3 bases and at J to 0 bases, leaving 7 bases not matched to a gene. CDR3 length: 17 residues. This CDR3 reads CASSITLRGGSTDTQYF. CDR3 bases: TGTGCCAGTAGTATCACCTTGCGGGGGGGTAGCACAGATACGCAGTATTTT.

This chain connects TRBV6-1 to TRBJ2-5; 9 bases are shared with TRBD2. Germline V gives CDR1 MNHNS, CDR2 SASEGT. The CDR3 extends over 15 amino acids. With V trimmed by 10 bases and J by 3 bases, 12 bases remained unmatched. CDR3 sequence reads: CATRNSGRTKETQYF. The CDR3 region has the DNA TGTGCCACCCGGAATAGCGGGAGAACAAAAGAGACCCAGTACTTC.

This clonotype occurred a few times. The chain's CDR3 is CASSLAPRYNEQFF. In nucleotides, the CDR3 is TGTGCCAGCAGCTTAGCACCACGGTACAATGAGCAGTTCTTC. The chain couples TRBV7-2 to TRBJ2-1; D is undetermined. This CDR3 is 14 amino acids long. Germline-derived CDR1 and CDR2 are SGHTA and FQGNSA. Trimming removed 0 bases from V and 4 bases from J, with 7 bases in between.

This clonotype was observed a few times. V gene TRBV20-1 combines with J gene TRBJ1-1, with 8 bases lining up with TRBD1. This CDR3 spans 13 amino acids. The J segment lost 1 base and the V segment lost 5 bases, leaving 3 bases of the junction unmatched. The germline V gene has CDR1 DFQATT and CDR2 SNEGSKA (reference sequence). The CDR3 DNA is TGCAGTGCTTTTGGACAGGGGAACACTGAAGCTTTCTTT. This gives the protein CSAFGQGNTEAFF.

This chain uses TRBV12-3 or TRBV12-4 with TRBJ2-5; 7 bases map to TRBD1. V dropped 6 bases and J dropped 5; count of bases not matched to a gene: 12. The CDR3 contains 15 residues. CDR3 sequence: CASRNPGQARETQYF. The CDR3, as DNA: TGTGCCAGCAGAAACCCCGGACAGGCCAGGGAGACCCAGTACTTC.

The V gene is TRBV20-1, the J gene TRBJ2-3, with no clear D. The CDR3 has 13 amino acids. The V gene lost 3 bases and the J gene lost 2 bases, with 9 bases spanning the gap. Germline CDR1 is DFQATT and CDR2 is SNEGSKA (reference sequence). DNA of the CDR3: TGCAGTGCTAGTCTACTTATCACAGATACGCAGTATTTT. The encoded protein is CSASLLITDTQYF.

The chain recombines TRBV7-6 with TRBJ1-3; D is perhaps TRBD1 (6 bases). Per the germline V gene, CDR1 is SGHVS and CDR2 is FNYEAQ. CDR3 size: 16 residues. Trimming shortened V by 2 bases and J by 16 bases, and 27 bases separated the two germline ends. CDR3 bases: TGTGCCAGCAGCTTAAGTTTGGTGGGGACATCGGCGAGGTTGTATTTT. It is translated as CASSLSLVGTSARLYF.

The V gene is TRBV20-1, the J gene TRBJ1-4, with TRBD1 matching 8 bases. Germline values: CDR1 DFQATT, CDR2 SNEGSKA (reference sequence). V trimming: 5 bases; J trimming: 4 bases; junction bases outside the gene matches: 3. The CDR3 spans 13 residues. The CDR3 sequence: CSAATGDNEKLFF. The CDR3 DNA sequence: TGCAGTGCTGCGACAGGGGATAATGAAAAACTGTTTTTT.

This clonotype was seen a handful of times. The J gene is TRBJ2-1, the V gene TRBV24-1, with 16 bases matching TRBD2. V gave up 3 bases and J gave up 0 bases; unmatched junction bases: 7. The length of the CDR3 is 20 residues. Germline-derived CDR1 and CDR2 are KGHDR and SFDVKD. The DNA for the CDR3 is TGTGCCACCAGTGATACGGGACTAGCGGGAGGGTGGAGCTCCTACAATGAGCAGTTCTTC. Translating gives CATSDTGLAGGWSSYNEQFF.

The J gene is TRBJ2-5, the V gene TRBV9; 7 nucleotides align to TRBD2. With 3 bases clipped from V and 7 bases from J, the junction kept 9 bases outside the gene matches. Per germline, CDR1 SGDLS and CDR2 YYNGEE. This CDR3 has 14 residues. The CDR3 protein is CASSADGGLGTQYF. CDR3 sequence (DNA): TGTGCCAGCAGCGCGGACGGGGGGTTGGGGACCCAGTACTTC.

V and J are TRBV2 and TRBJ1-5; tentative D call: TRBD1 (5 bases). Germline-derived CDR1 and CDR2 are SNHLY and FYNNEI. Trimming shortened V by 8 bases and J by 1 base, and 9 bases separated the two germline ends. CDR3 length: 13 residues. CDR3 sequence (DNA): TGTGCCAGCCTCCGGGACAGCAATCAGCCCCAGCATTTT. This sequence encodes CASLRDSNQPQHF.

By proportion, this clonotype is medium-sized. The rearrangement joins TRBV19 to TRBJ1-2; 8 bases align to TRBD1. The CDR3 has 13 amino acids. Germline V gene data show CDR1 as LNHDA and CDR2 as SQIVND (reference sequence). Losses at the gene ends were 4 bases for V and 6 bases for J; bases not matched to a gene: 4. CDR3 protein: CASSKGQGHGYTF. The DNA for the CDR3 is TGTGCCAGTAGTAAAGGACAGGGCCATGGCTACACCTTC.

This clonotype came up a few times. The chain has TRBV19 and TRBJ2-5; 14 bases match TRBD2. The CDR3 length is 15 residues. Looked up from germline, CDR1 is LNHDA and CDR2 is SQIVND (reference sequence). Trimming removed 7 bases from V and 3 bases from J; junction bases left unmatched: 4. The CDR3 coding sequence is TGTGCCAGTAACAAGGGACTAGCGGGGGAAGAGACCCAGTACTTC. Its translation is CASNKGLAGEETQYF. The full variable domain, its missing parts supplied by reference TRBV19 and TRBJ2-5, is DGGITQSPKYLFRKEGQNVTLSCEQNLNHDAMYWYRQDPGQGLRLIYYSQIVNDFQKGDIAEGYSVSREKKESFPLTVTSAQKNPTAFYLCASNKGLAGEETQYFGPGTRLLVL.

The chain combines TRBV7-3 with TRBJ2-3; a possible D gene is TRBD1 (6 bases). The CDR3 is made up of 14 amino acids. The germline V and J ends were trimmed by 2 bases and 9 bases, with 15 bases remaining between them. Per the germline V gene, CDR1 is SGHTA and CDR2 is FQGTGA. CDR3 loop: CASSLDSSGTTQYF. The CDR3, as DNA: TGTGCCAGCAGCTTAGACAGCTCCGGGACAACGCAGTATTTT.

The chain has TRBV6-5 and TRBJ1-1; TRBD1 matches 10 bases. This CDR3 has 14 amino acids. Germline lookup yields CDR1 MNHEY and CDR2 SVGAGI. With V trimmed by 4 bases and J by 7 bases, 6 bases remained unmatched. CDR3: CASSSGTGVVEAFF. Here the CDR3 DNA reads TGTGCCAGCAGTTCCGGGACAGGGGTTGTTGAAGCTTTCTTT.

The rearrangement joins TRBV6-1 to TRBJ2-3; D is perhaps TRBD1 (6 bases). V lost 7 bases, J lost 7 bases, and 9 bases lay in between. This CDR3 comprises 11 residues. In germline, CDR1 is MNHNS, CDR2 SASEGT. CDR3 coding DNA: TGTGCCAGCAACCAGGGGTATACGCAGTATTTT. This sequence encodes CASNQGYTQYF.

This clonotype was recorded a few times. The V gene is TRBV27, the J gene TRBJ1-2; 7 bases match TRBD1. Trimming cost V 0 bases and J 4 bases; bases outside gene matches: 2. From germline, CDR1 is MNHEY and CDR2 SMNVEV (reference sequence). The CDR3 loop spans 14 amino acids. For the CDR3, the DNA is TGTGCCAGCAGTTTATCTGGACAGGTCTATGGCTACACCTTC. This sequence encodes CASSLSGQVYGYTF.

The genes are TRBV19 and TRBJ1-1, with a tentative D call TRBD1 (5 bases). Germline V gene sequence: CDR1 LNHDA, CDR2 SQIVND (reference sequence). V lost 6 bases, J lost 1 base, and 12 bases lay in between. This CDR3 region has 14 residues. The CDR3 spells CASRAGQANTEAFF. CDR3 DNA sequence: TGTGCCAGTAGGGCCGGACAAGCGAACACTGAAGCTTTCTTT.

This clonotype turned up a few times. V gene TRBV6-1 combines with J gene TRBJ2-5, with D unresolved. The V end lost 3 bases, the J end lost 1 base, and 6 bases lay between the germline ends. This CDR3 has 13 residues. The germline V gene encodes CDR1 MNHNS and CDR2 SASEGT. Here the CDR3 reads CASSDYSQETQYF. For the CDR3, the DNA is TGTGCCAGCAGTGATTACAGCCAAGAGACCCAGTACTTC.

On this clonotype itself: Sequence at one end of the junction differs from germline and may be a read error. The genes are TRBV20-1 and TRBJ1-6; tentatively, D is TRBD1 (5 bases). Per the germline V gene, CDR1 is DFQATT and CDR2 is SNEGSKA (reference sequence). This CDR3 comprises 15 residues. The DNA for the CDR3 is TGCAGTGCTAGGGGGGAGAGCTCCTATATTTCACCCCTCCACTTT. Protein: CSARGESSYISPLHF.

The chain has TRBV20-1 and TRBJ2-2, with D perhaps TRBD2 (5 bases). Germline lookup yields CDR1 DFQATT and CDR2 SNEGSKA (reference sequence). V was shortened by 0 bases and J by 3 bases, with 14 bases between the two germline ends. The CDR3 is 16 amino acids. CDR3 protein: CSAREGGRVDTGELFF. The CDR3 nucleotides are TGCAGTGCTAGAGAAGGTGGGAGAGTGGACACCGGGGAGCTGTTTTTT.

The chain couples TRBV28 to TRBJ2-2; D possibly uses TRBD1 or TRBD2 (7 bases each). CDR1 and CDR2 (germline): MDHEN, SYDVKM. CDR3 length: 16 residues. V was cut by 4 bases and J by 5 bases, with 17 bases left in between. The CDR3 loop reads CASSSQGGGKTGELFF. Here the CDR3 DNA reads TGTGCCAGCAGTTCCCAGGGAGGGGGCAAAACCGGGGAGCTGTTTTTT. Full variable domain (missing parts from reference TRBV28 and TRBJ2-2): DVKVTQSSRYLVKRTGEKVFLECVQDMDHENMFWYRQDPGLGLRLIYFSYDVKMKEKGDIPEGYSVSREKKERFSLILESASTNQTSMYLCASSSQGGGKTGELFFGEGSRLTVL.

The chain is built from TRBV6-4 and TRBJ2-6, with no clear D. Germline V gives CDR1 MRHNA, CDR2 SNTAGT. The CDR3 runs to 14 residues. V was shortened by 2 bases and J by 0 bases, with 2 bases between the two germline ends. The CDR3 protein is CASSDNSGANVLTF. The CDR3 nucleotides are TGTGCCAGCAGTGACAACTCTGGGGCCAACGTCCTGACTTTC.

The J gene is TRBJ1-1, the V gene TRBV6-1, with a weak D call TRBD1 (6 bases). The V end was cut by 7 bases, the J end by 3 bases, with 18 bases between. The CDR3 length is 15 residues. Germline V gives CDR1 MNHNS, CDR2 SASEGT. CDR3 amino acids: CASKGAGAGDTEAFF. As DNA, the CDR3 is TGTGCCAGCAAGGGTGCGGGGGCTGGAGACACTGAAGCTTTCTTT.

The chain combines TRBV21-1 with TRBJ1-6; the DNA was not compared with TRBD1, the D call given in the table. TRBV21-1 corresponds to a pseudogene. The CDR3 has 16 residues. CDR3 in amino acids: CASSKEGGGGLTTLHF. The CDR3 DNA reads TGTGCCAGCAGCAAAGAAGGTGGAGGGGGCTTGACAACCCTCCACTTT.

CDR3 region: CASSQDRGQGSGYTF. CDR3 nucleotide sequence: TGTGCCAGCAGCCAAGATAGGGGACAGGGGAGCGGCTACACCTTC. This rearrangement joins TRBV14 to TRBJ1-2; TRBD1 aligns across 10 bases. V trimming: 0 bases; J trimming: 8 bases; junction bases outside the gene matches: 6. CDR3 length: 15 amino acids. In germline, CDR1 is SGHDN, CDR2 FVKESK.

The chain uses TRBV11-2 and TRBJ2-7; 9 bases fit TRBD1. V shed 3 bases, J shed 1 base, and the junction held 1 base outside the gene matches. Germline V lookup: CDR1 SGHAT, CDR2 FQNNGV. CDR3 length: 14 residues. CDR3 loop: CASSLGTGSYEQYF. As DNA, the CDR3 is TGTGCCAGCAGCTTGGGGACAGGGTCCTACGAGCAGTACTTC. The entire variable domain, with the rest obtained from reference TRBV11-2 and TRBJ2-7, is as follows: EAGVAQSPRYKIIEKRQSVAFWCNPISGHATLYWYQQILGQGPKLLIQFQNNGVVDDSQLPKDRFSAERLKGVDSTLKIQPAKLEDSAVYLCASSLGTGSYEQYFGPGTRLTVT.

The chain carries TRBV28 and TRBJ2-5; D possibly uses TRBD1 or TRBD2 (6 bases each). V lost 5 bases and J lost 1, with 14 bases in between. The CDR3 spans 15 residues. Germline V CDR1 and CDR2: MDHEN, SYDVKM. CDR3 in DNA: TGTGCCAGCAGTATAAACCGGGGGCTCCAAGAGACCCAGTACTTC. It codes for CASSINRGLQETQYF.

The rearrangement links TRBV24-1 to TRBJ2-4; TRBD2 is a possible D gene (5 bases). Germline CDR1 and CDR2: KGHDR and SFDVKD. This CDR3 has 13 residues. V was pared by 9 bases and J by 6 bases, with 14 bases between. The CDR3 DNA reads as TGTGCCACCTCTTCCGGGGTGGGAAACATTCAGTACTTC. Encoded protein: CATSSGVGNIQYF.